Below, 22 T cell receptor beta chains from the same sample are listed, as sequenced in a study of cytotoxic CD8 clonotypes in ibrutinib-treated CLL. Some clones are missing from TCRdb's copy, which holds only in-frame ones; the method was immunoSEQ multiplex PCR. This sample has approximately 46,000 clones; roughly 69% occur once, and the top ten carry around an eighth. The source was PBMCs, collected after 12 months of ibrutinib treatment. Every receptor here comes from a human donor with chronic lymphocytic leukemia.

This clone was counted a few times. The V call is TRBV7-8, the J call TRBJ2-3; weak D call: TRBD2 (5 bases). This CDR3 spans 17 amino acids. Germline lookup yields CDR1 SGHVS and CDR2 FQNEAQ. V lost 5 bases and J lost 2, with 20 bases in between. The CDR3 loop reads CASSSFRLPIPTDTQYF. CDR3 DNA sequence: TGTGCCAGCAGCAGCTTCCGACTACCGATACCCACAGATACGCAGTATTTT.

V is TRBV4-2 and J is TRBJ2-3; 13 bases are shared with TRBD2. Trimming took 0 bases from V and 5 from J; bases not matched to a gene: 5. The CDR3 has 17 amino acids. Germline values: CDR1 LGHNA, CDR2 YNFKEQ. CDR3: CASSQDGTSGMGDTQYF. Here the CDR3 DNA reads TGTGCCAGCAGCCAAGATGGGACTAGCGGGATGGGAGATACGCAGTATTTT.

V usage is TRBV10-1 and J usage is TRBJ2-5, with a possible D match to TRBD1 (7 bases). Trimming took off 3 bases at V and 4 bases at J, with 12 bases between the two ends. This CDR3 has 14 residues. Germline V CDR1 and CDR2: WNHNN, SYGVQD (reference sequence). This CDR3 reads CASSDQGGSETQYF. The CDR3, as DNA: TGCGCCAGCAGTGACCAGGGGGGCTCAGAGACCCAGTACTTC.

The CDR3 nucleotides read TGTGCCAGCAGCTTAGCGCAAGAGACCCAGTACTTC. Residues: CASSLAQETQYF. The chain joins TRBV7-6 to TRBJ2-5; D gene unclear. This CDR3 is 12 amino acids long. V dropped 0 bases and J dropped 2 bases, with 1 base sitting between them. Per germline, CDR1 SGHVS and CDR2 FNYEAQ.

This clone has more than one count but fewer than ten. The chain is built from TRBV4-2 and TRBJ2-7; 9 positions agree with TRBD2. Germline V lookup: CDR1 LGHNA, CDR2 YNFKEQ. J was trimmed by 8 bases and V by 0 bases; bases with no gene match: 8. The CDR3 length is 15 residues. The CDR3 nucleotides read TGTGCCAGCAGCCAAGATGAGGCGGGAGGGCCCAAGCAGTACTTC. Its translation: CASSQDEAGGPKQYF.

The count of this clone is one. The genes are TRBV11-2 and TRBJ2-3; 8 bases agree with TRBD2. Germline V lookup: CDR1 SGHAT, CDR2 FQNNGV. This CDR3 comprises 15 residues. V lost 5 bases, J lost 0 bases, and 4 bases stayed unmatched. The CDR3, as DNA: TGTGCCAGCAGCCTAGTAGCGGGGAGCACAGATACGCAGTATTTT. Protein product: CASSLVAGSTDTQYF.

This clone was found a few times. The chain has TRBV7-9 and TRBJ2-2, with 12 bases that match TRBD2. There are 15 residues in the CDR3. J was trimmed by 7 bases and V by 5 bases; bases with no gene match: 5. CDR1 and CDR2 from the germline V gene are SEHNR and FQNEAQ (reference sequence). CDR3 loop: CASSPRTSGIGELFF. CDR3 bases: TGTGCCAGCAGCCCACGGACTAGCGGGATCGGGGAGCTGTTTTTT. The full variable domain, completed using reference TRBV7-9 and TRBJ2-2, is DTGVSQNPRHKITKRGQNVTFRCDPISEHNRLYWYRQTLGQGPEFLTYFQNEAQLEKSRLLSDRFSAERPKGSFSTLEIQRTEQGDSAMYLCASSPRTSGIGELFFGEGSRLTVL.

This clone was detected only a few times. The rearrangement uses TRBV18 and TRBJ1-5; possibly TRBD1 for D (5 bases). V dropped 3 bases and J dropped 6 bases, with 9 bases sitting between them. Germline CDR1 is KGHSH and CDR2 is LQKENI. The CDR3 is made up of 13 amino acids. CDR3 protein: CASSPDKSQPQHF. The CDR3 coding sequence is TGTGCCAGCTCACCGGACAAGTCTCAGCCCCAGCATTTT.

This clone has only a few counts. The rearrangement uses TRBV9 and TRBJ2-1; D possibly corresponds to TRBD2 (5 bases). Germline CDR1 and CDR2: SGDLS and YYNGEE. The CDR3 has 14 amino acids. V was clipped by 0 bases and J by 3 bases, with 7 bases between them. The CDR3 DNA follows: TGTGCCAGCAGCGTAGCTGAGGGCTACAATGAGCAGTTCTTC. Its translation: CASSVAEGYNEQFF.

The genes are TRBV6-5 and TRBJ2-7, with D perhaps matching TRBD1 (5 bases). Germline CDR1 and CDR2: MNHEY and SVGAGI. V shed 6 bases and J shed 7 bases, with 13 bases lying between them. The CDR3 consists of 12 residues. The CDR3 sequence is CASSKRGGEQYF. The CDR3 DNA sequence: TGTGCCAGCAGCAAAAGGGGTGGGGAGCAGTACTTC.

This chain connects TRBV5-4 to TRBJ2-2; a weak D match, TRBD1 (6 bases). CDR1 is SGHNT and CDR2 is YYREEE in the germline V gene (reference sequence). The CDR3 consists of 15 residues. V lost 4 bases and J 4 bases, leaving 14 bases between the germline ends. Here the CDR3 DNA reads TGTGCCAGCAGCCGGGTGGACAGTTCCACCGGGGAGCTGTTTTTT. Encoded protein: CASSRVDSSTGELFF.

The chain is built from TRBV4-1 and TRBJ2-2; TRBD2 aligns across 9 bases. J gave up 1 base and V 1 base, and 4 bases lay outside the gene matches. CDR3 length: 17 amino acids. CDR1 and CDR2 from the germline V gene are MGHRA and YSYEKL. CDR3 amino acids: CASSQVLAGKNTGELFF. The CDR3 coding sequence is TGCGCCAGCAGCCAAGTCCTAGCGGGAAAGAACACCGGGGAGCTGTTTTTT.

This chain uses TRBV7-2 with TRBJ2-4; 11 bases match TRBD1. The CDR3 spans 13 residues. Germline-derived CDR1 and CDR2 are SGHTA and FQGNSA. With V trimmed by 5 bases and J by 16 bases, 10 bases remained unmatched. The CDR3: CASSTGTGGRPYF. In DNA form, the CDR3 reads TGTGCCAGCAGCACCGGGACAGGGGGACGCCCCTACTTC.

This clone turned up a few times. This rearrangement joins TRBV6-1 to TRBJ2-2, with a weak D call TRBD1 (6 bases). Germline assignment: CDR1 MNHNS and CDR2 SASEGT. The CDR3 has 13 amino acids. The V end was cut by 11 bases, the J end by 4 bases, with 14 bases between. The DNA for the CDR3 is TGTGCCTCCCAGGGGTTCCGCACCGGGGAGCTGTTTTTT. It codes for CASQGFRTGELFF.

The rearrangement uses TRBV20-1 and TRBJ2-3, with no clear D. Germline V gives CDR1 DFQATT, CDR2 SNEGSKA (reference sequence). The CDR3 length is 11 residues. Trimming cost V 3 bases and J 5 bases, with 6 bases left between them. The CDR3 sequence is CSASIVDTQYF. In DNA, the CDR3 is TGCAGTGCTAGCATCGTAGATACGCAGTATTTT.

This rearrangement joins TRBV5-1 to TRBJ2-1, with no clear D. Per germline, CDR1 SGHRS and CDR2 YFSETQ. V dropped 4 bases and J dropped 4 bases, with 15 bases sitting between them. This CDR3 spans 15 amino acids. The chain's CDR3 is CASSGVGSGYNEQFF. In DNA form, the CDR3 reads TGCGCCAGCAGCGGCGTGGGCAGTGGATACAATGAGCAGTTCTTC.

The J gene is TRBJ2-7, the V gene TRBV12-5; 12 nucleotides line up with TRBD2. The CDR3 spans 17 residues. Per the germline V gene, CDR1 is LGHNT and CDR2 is FRNRAP. The junction had 11 bases not matched to a gene; V was cut back by 6 bases and J by 2 bases. The CDR3 DNA reads TGTGCTAGTGGGTCGACTAGCGGGAGAGAGCCGACCTACGAGCAGTACTTC. Residues: CASGSTSGREPTYEQYF.

The gene calls are TRBV28 and TRBJ1-4; 7 bases are shared with TRBD1. Unmatched junction bases numbered 9, after V lost 4 bases and J lost 1 base. Germline V gene sequence: CDR1 MDHEN, CDR2 SYDVKM. CDR3 size: 17 residues. The CDR3 coding sequence is TGTGCCAGCAGTTCGTCCGGGACAGCGAAAACTAATGAAAAACTGTTTTTT. Its protein product is CASSSSGTAKTNEKLFF.

The rearrangement uses TRBV5-6 and TRBJ2-4; 11 bases are a match to TRBD2. Unmatched junction bases numbered 11, after V lost 0 bases and J lost 6 bases. The CDR3 sequence is 18 residues long. The germline gives CDR1 SGHDT, CDR2 YYEEEE. CDR3 in DNA: TGTGCCAGCAGCTTGGGGCCCCCTTCGGGACTAGCGGCAAACATTCAGTACTTC. This codes for CASSLGPPSGLAANIQYF.

This rearrangement joins TRBV7-8 to TRBJ1-1; a weak D match, TRBD1 (5 bases). Trimming pared 1 base from V and 0 bases from J, leaving 9 bases between. The V gene's germline CDR1 is SGHVS and CDR2 FQNEAQ. CDR3 length: 15 amino acids. CDR3 DNA sequence: TGTGCCAGCAGCTTAGGACAGTTCATGAACACTGAAGCTTTCTTT. Translation: CASSLGQFMNTEAFF.

The gene calls are TRBV29-1 and TRBJ1-3; D unresolved. The CDR3 is made up of 11 amino acids. V was shortened by 7 bases and J by 2 bases, with 6 bases between the two germline ends. Germline loops: CDR1 SQVTM, CDR2 ANQGSEA. This CDR3 is CSARTGNTIYF. In DNA, the CDR3 is TGCAGCGCACGAACTGGAAACACCATATATTTT.

The V and J genes are TRBV7-2 and TRBJ2-7, with D possibly being TRBD1 (5 bases). V was shortened by 5 bases and J by 4 bases, with 24 bases between the two germline ends. Germline V lookup: CDR1 SGHTA, CDR2 FQGNSA. This CDR3 contains 17 residues. CDR3 DNA: TGTGCCAGCAGCCTTGAGCTACTGGCAGGGTCGGCTTACGAGCAGTACTTC. Encoded protein: CASSLELLAGSAYEQYF.